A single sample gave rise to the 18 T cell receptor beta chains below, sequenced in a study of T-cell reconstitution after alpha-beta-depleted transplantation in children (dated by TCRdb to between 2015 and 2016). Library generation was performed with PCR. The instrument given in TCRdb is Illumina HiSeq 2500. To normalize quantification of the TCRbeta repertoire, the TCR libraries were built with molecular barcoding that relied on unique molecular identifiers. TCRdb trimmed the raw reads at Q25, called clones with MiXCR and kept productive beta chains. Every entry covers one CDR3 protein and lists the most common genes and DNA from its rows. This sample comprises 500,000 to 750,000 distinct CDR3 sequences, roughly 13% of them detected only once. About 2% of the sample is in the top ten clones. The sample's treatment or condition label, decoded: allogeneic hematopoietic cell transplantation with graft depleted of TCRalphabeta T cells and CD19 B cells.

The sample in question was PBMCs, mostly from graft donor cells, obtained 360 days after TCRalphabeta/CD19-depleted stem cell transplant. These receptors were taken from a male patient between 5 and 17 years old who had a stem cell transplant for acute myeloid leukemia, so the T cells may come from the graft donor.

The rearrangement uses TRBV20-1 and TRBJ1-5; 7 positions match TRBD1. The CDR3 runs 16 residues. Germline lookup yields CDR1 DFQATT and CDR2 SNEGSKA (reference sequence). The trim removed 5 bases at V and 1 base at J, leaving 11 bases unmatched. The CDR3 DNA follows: TGCAGTGCTGCTACCCAGACAGGGATAAGCAATCAGCCCCAGCATTTT. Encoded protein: CSAATQTGISNQPQHF.

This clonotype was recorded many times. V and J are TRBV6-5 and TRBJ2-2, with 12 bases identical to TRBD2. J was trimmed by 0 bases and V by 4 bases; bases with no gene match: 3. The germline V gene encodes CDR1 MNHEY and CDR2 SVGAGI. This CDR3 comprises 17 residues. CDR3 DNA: TGTGCCAGCAGTTCACTAGCGGGAGGAGCGAACACCGGGGAGCTGTTTTTT. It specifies CASSSLAGGANTGELFF.

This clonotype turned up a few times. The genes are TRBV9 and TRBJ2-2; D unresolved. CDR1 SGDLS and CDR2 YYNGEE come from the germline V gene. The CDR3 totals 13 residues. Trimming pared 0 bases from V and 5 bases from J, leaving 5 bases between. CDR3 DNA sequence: TGTGCCAGCAGCGTAGAGTATACCGGGGAGCTGTTTTTT. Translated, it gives CASSVEYTGELFF.

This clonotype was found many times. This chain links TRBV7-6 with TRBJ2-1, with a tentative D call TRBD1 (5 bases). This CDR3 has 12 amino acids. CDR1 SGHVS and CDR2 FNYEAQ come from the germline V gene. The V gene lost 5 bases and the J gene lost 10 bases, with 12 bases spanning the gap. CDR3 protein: CASSRRGSEQFF. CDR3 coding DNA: TGTGCCAGCAGCCGTAGGGGTAGCGAGCAGTTCTTC.

The CDR3 reads CASSSGKREGYEQYF. The CDR3 DNA follows: TGTGCCAGCAGCTCAGGGAAGCGGGAGGGTTACGAGCAGTACTTC. The J gene is TRBJ2-7, the V gene TRBV7-8; 10 bases agree with TRBD2. Germline V gene data show CDR1 as SGHVS and CDR2 as FQNEAQ. V lost 4 bases to trimming and J lost 4 bases; unmatched junction nucleotides: 7. CDR3 size: 15 residues. Based on the CDR3 plus reference TRBV7-8 and TRBJ2-7, the full variable domain is GAGVSQSPRYKVAKRGQDVALRCDPISGHVSLFWYQQALGQGPEFLTYFQNEAQLDKSGLPSDRFFAERPEGSVSTLKIQRTQQEDSAVYLCASSSGKREGYEQYFGPGTRLTVT.

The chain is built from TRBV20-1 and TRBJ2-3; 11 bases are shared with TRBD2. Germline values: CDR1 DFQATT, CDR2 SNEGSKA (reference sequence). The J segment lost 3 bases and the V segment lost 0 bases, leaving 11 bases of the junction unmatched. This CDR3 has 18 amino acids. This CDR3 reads CSARDLRLAGGNTDTQYF. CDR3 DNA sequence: TGCAGTGCTAGAGATCTGAGGCTAGCGGGAGGTAATACAGATACGCAGTATTTT.

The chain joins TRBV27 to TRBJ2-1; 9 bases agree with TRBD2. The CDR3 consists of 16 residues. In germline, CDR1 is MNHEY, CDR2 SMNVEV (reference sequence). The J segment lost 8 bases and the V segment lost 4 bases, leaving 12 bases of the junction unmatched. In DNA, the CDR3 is TGTGCCAGCAGTTCCCTAGGTGGCGGGAGGGCCGATGAGCAGTTCTTC. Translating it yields CASSSLGGGRADEQFF.

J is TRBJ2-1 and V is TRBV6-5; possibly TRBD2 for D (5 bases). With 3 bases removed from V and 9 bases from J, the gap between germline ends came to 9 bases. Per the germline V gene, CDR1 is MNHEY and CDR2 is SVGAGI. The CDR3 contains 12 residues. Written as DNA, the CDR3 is TGTGCCAGCAGTTATCCGGGGAGTGAGCAGTTCTTC. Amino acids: CASSYPGSEQFF.

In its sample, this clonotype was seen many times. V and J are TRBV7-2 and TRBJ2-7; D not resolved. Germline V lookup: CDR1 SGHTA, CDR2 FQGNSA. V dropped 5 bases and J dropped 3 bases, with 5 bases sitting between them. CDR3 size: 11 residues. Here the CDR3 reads CASSDRYEQYF. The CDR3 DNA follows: TGTGCCAGCAGCGATCGCTACGAGCAGTACTTC.

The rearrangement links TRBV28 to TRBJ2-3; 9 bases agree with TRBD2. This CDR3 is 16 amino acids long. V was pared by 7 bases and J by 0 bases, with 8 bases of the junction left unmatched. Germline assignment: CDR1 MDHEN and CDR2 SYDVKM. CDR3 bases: TGTGCCAGCACCGATCCCGCGGGAGGGAGCACAGATACGCAGTATTTT. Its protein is CASTDPAGGSTDTQYF.

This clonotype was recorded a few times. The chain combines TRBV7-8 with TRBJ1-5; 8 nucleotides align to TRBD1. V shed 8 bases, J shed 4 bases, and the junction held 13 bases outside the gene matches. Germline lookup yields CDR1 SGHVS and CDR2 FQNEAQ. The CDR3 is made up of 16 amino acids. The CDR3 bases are TGTGCCAGCCGCGGGTCAGGGGGCGTAAAAAATCAGCCCCAGCATTTT. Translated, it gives CASRGSGGVKNQPQHF. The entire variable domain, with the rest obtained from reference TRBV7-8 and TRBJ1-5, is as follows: GAGVSQSPRYKVAKRGQDVALRCDPISGHVSLFWYQQALGQGPEFLTYFQNEAQLDKSGLPSDRFFAERPEGSVSTLKIQRTQQEDSAVYLCASRGSGGVKNQPQHFGDGTRLSIL.

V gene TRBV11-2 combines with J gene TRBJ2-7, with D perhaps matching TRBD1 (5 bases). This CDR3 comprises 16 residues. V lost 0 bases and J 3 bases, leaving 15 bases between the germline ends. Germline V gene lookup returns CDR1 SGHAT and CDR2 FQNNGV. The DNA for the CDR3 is TGTGCCAGCAGCTTAGATAATATCGACAGCCTCTACGAGCAGTACTTC. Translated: CASSLDNIDSLYEQYF.

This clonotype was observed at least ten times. The DNA of the CDR3 is TGCAGTGCTAGAGACCCAGCGGGAGGGCGTGAGCAGTTCTTC. Protein: CSARDPAGGREQFF. The chain carries TRBV20-1 and TRBJ2-1, with 10 bases aligning to TRBD2. V lost 0 bases, J lost 9 bases, and 5 bases stayed unmatched. The CDR3 is 14 amino acids. From germline, CDR1 is DFQATT and CDR2 SNEGSKA (reference sequence).

The CDR3 is CSARLTDSETQYF. The CDR3 DNA is TGCAGTGCTAGACTCACGGATTCGGAGACCCAGTACTTC. J is TRBJ2-5 and V is TRBV20-1; no firm D call. The length of the CDR3 is 13 residues. CDR1 DFQATT and CDR2 SNEGSKA come from the germline V gene (reference sequence). The V gene lost 2 bases and the J gene lost 5 bases, with 12 bases spanning the gap.

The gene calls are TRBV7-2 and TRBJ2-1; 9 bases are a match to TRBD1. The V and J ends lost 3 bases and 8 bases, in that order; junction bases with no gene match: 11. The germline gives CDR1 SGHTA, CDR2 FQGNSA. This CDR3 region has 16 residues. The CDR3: CASSFLGYRGLDEQFF. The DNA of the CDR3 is TGTGCCAGCAGCTTCCTCGGATACAGGGGGCTTGATGAGCAGTTCTTC.

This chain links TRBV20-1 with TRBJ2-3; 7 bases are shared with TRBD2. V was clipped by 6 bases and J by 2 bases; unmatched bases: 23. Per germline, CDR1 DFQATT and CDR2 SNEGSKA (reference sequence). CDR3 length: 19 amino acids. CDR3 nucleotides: TGCAGTGCCCCCGGAGCGTTAGCGGGCTTTCCCCTCATCACAGATACGCAGTATTTT. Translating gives CSAPGALAGFPLITDTQYF.

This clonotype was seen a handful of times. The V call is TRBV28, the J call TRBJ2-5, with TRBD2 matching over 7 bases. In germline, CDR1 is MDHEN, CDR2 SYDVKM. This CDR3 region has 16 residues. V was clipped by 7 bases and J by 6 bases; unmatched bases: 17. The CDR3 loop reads CASTNAGGEGRQTQYF. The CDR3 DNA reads TGTGCCAGCACCAACGCTGGGGGGGAAGGACGGCAGACCCAGTACTTC.

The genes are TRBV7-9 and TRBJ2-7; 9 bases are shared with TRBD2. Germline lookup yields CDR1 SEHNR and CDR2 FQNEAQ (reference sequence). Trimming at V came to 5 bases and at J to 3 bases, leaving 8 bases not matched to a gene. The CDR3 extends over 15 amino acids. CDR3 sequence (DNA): TGTGCCAGCAGCCCCAGCGGGAGGACGCTCTACGAGCAGTACTTC. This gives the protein CASSPSGRTLYEQYF.